This T cell receptor (beta chain) was documented in a study of T cell repertoires in cytomegalovirus infection. Study in general: Public TCR beta signatures marked donors with CMV infection and the matching HLA.

Via MiXCR, TCRdb re-called the reads, giving one row per CDR3 protein. This table holds about 69,000 distinct CDR3 sequences, about 30% found once. With V trimmed by 2 bases and J by 5 bases, 1 base remained unmatched. The CDR3 runs to 15 residues. CDR1 is SGHTA, CDR2 FQGTGA, per germline. This clonotype occurred many times. What it recognizes is unknown. The gene calls are TRBV7-3 and TRBJ2-1; 12 bases agree with TRBD2. The receptor was isolated from a human donor in good health (CMV status not recorded). Some clones in this sample may be carry-over from other donors' samples. Sequencing was performed on CD8+ T cells from cultured PBMCs, taken from culture after CMV antigen stimulation. The CDR3 protein is CASSLASGGDNEQFF. DNA of the CDR3: TGTGCCAGCAGCTTAGCTAGCGGGGGGGACAATGAGCAGTTCTTC.